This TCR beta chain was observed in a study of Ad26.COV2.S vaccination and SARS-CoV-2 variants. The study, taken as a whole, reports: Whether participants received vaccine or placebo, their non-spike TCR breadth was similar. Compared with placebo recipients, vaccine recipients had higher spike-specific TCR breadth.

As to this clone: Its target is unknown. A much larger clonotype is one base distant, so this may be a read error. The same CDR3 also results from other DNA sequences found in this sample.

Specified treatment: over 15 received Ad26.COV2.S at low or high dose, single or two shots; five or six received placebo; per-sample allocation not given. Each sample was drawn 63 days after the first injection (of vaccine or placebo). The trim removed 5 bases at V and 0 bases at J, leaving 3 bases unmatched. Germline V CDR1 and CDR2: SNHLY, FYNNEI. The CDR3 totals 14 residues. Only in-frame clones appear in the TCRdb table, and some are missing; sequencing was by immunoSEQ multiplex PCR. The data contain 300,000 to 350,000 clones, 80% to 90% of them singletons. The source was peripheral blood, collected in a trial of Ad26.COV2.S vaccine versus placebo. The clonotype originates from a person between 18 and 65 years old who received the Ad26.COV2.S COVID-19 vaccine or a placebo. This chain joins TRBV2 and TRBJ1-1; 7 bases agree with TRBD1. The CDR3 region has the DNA TGTGCCAGCAGTCGACAGGGAGTGAACACTGAAGCTTTCTTT. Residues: CASSRQGVNTEAFF.